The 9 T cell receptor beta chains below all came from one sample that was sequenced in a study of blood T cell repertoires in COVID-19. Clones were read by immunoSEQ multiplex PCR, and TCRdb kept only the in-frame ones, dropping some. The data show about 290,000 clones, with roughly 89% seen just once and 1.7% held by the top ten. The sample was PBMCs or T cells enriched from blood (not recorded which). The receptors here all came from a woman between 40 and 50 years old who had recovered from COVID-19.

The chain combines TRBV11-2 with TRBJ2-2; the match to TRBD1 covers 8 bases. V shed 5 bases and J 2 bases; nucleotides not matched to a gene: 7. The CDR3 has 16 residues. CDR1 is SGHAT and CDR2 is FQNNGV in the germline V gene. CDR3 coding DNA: TGTGCCAGCAGCCCCGTCAGGGGGCGTAACACCGGGGAGCTGTTTTTT. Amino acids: CASSPVRGRNTGELFF.

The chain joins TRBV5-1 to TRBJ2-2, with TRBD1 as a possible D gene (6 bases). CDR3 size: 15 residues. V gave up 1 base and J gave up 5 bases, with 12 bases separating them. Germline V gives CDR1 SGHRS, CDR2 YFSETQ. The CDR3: CASSLNDRFTGELFF. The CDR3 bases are TGCGCCAGCAGCTTGAACGACAGGTTTACCGGGGAGCTGTTTTTT.

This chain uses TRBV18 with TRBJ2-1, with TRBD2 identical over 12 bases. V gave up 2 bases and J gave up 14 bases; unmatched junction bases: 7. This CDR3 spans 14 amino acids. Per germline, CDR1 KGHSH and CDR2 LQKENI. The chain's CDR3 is CASSPKGLAGSKFF. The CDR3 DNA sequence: TGTGCCAGCTCACCAAAAGGACTAGCGGGGTCAAAGTTCTTC.

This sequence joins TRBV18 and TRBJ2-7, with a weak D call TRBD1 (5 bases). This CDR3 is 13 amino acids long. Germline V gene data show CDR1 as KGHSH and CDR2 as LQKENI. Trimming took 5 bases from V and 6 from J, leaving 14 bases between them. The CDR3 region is CASSSDSTAEQYF. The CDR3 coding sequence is TGTGCCAGCTCATCTGACAGCACGGCCGAGCAGTACTTC.

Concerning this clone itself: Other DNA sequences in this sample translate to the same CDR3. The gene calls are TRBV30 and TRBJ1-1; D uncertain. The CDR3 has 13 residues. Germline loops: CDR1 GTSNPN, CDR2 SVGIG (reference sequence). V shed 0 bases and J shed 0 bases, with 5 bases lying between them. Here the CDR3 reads CAWSVLVNTEAFF. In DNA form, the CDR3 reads TGTGCCTGGAGTGTACTAGTGAACACTGAAGCTTTCTTT. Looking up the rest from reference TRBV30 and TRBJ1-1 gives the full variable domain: SQTIHQWPATLVQPVGSPLSLECTVEGTSNPNLYWYRQAAGRGLQLLFYSVGIGQISSEVPQNLSASRPQDRQFILSSKKLLLSDSGFYLCAWSVLVNTEAFFGQGTRLTVV.

For the CDR3, the DNA is TGTGCCAGCAGTTACCTCGGGGTGGGGAACACTGAAGCTTTCTTT. Translating it yields CASSYLGVGNTEAFF. The chain links TRBV6-5 to TRBJ1-1; D not certain. Trimming left V 2 bases short and J 1 base short, with 11 bases between. CDR3 length: 15 residues. CDR1 and CDR2 from the germline V gene are MNHEY and SVGAGI.

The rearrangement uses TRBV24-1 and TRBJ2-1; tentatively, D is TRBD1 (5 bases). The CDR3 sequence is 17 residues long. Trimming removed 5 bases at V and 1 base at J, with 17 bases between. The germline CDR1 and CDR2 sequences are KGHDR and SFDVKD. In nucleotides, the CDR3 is TGTGCCACCAGTGGACCCCTTGACAGTTCATCCTACAATGAGCAGTTCTTC. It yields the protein CATSGPLDSSSYNEQFF.

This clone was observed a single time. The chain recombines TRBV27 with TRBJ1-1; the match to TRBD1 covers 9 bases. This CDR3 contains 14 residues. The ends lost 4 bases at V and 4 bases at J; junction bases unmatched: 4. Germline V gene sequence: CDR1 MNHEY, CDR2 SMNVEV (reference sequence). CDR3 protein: CASSWGQGTTEAFF. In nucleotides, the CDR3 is TGTGCCAGCAGTTGGGGACAGGGCACCACTGAAGCTTTCTTT.

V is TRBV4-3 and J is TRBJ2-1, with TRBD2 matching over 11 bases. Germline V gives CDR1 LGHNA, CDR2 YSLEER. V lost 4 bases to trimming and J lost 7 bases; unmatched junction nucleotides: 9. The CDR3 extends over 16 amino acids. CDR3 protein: CASSRLTSGSSNEQFF. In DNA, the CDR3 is TGCGCCAGCAGCCGCTTAACTAGCGGGAGTTCAAATGAGCAGTTCTTC.